The 17 T cell receptor beta chains presented below share a single source sample, sequenced in a study of persistence of HIV-infected CD4 T cells. These receptors have no known antigen. Cells were stimulated with overlapping HIV-1 Gag 15-mer peptides. Memory cells lacking CD40L and CD69 with high CD45RO were sorted. The immunoSEQ assay was version 4, run in survey mode. The protocol was immunoSEQ multiplex PCR, while the TCRdb copy is restricted to in-frame clones and leaves out a portion. The data contain about 64,000 clones, approximately 75% of them singletons. The sequenced sample was CD4+ T cells sorted from PBMCs after roughly 20-hour stimulation, obtained from a patient who received antiretroviral therapy. The receptors were gathered from an adult man with HIV who was CMV-seropositive.

The V and J genes are TRBV7-3 and TRBJ1-1; D remains ambiguous. CDR1 is SGHTA, CDR2 FQGTGA, per germline. With 5 bases removed from V and 0 bases from J, the gap between germline ends came to 7 bases. The CDR3 is 13 amino acids. The CDR3 bases are TGTGCCAGCAGCCCAGACCTGAACACTGAAGCTTTCTTT. Translating it yields CASSPDLNTEAFF.

This clone was observed a few times. The chain couples TRBV7-2 to TRBJ1-1; no clear D. This CDR3 region has 13 residues. V was shortened by 3 bases and J by 1 base, with 6 bases between the two germline ends. Germline CDR1 reads SGHTA; CDR2 reads FQGNSA. The CDR3 loop reads CASSFSENTEAFF. The CDR3, as DNA: TGTGCCAGCAGCTTTTCCGAGAACACTGAAGCTTTCTTT.

In nucleotides, the CDR3 is TGTGCCAGCAGTCCCGGGGTGAACACTGAAGCTTTCTTT. Protein: CASSPGVNTEAFF. The chain couples TRBV12-3 or TRBV12-4 to TRBJ1-1; D gene uncertain. CDR3 length: 13 amino acids. Trimming cost V 5 bases and J 0 bases, with 7 bases left between them.

This rearrangement joins TRBV19 to TRBJ2-2, with unresolved D. Germline V gives CDR1 LNHDA, CDR2 SQIVND (reference sequence). V was shortened by 9 bases and J by 1 base, with 15 bases between the two germline ends. This CDR3 has 15 residues. The CDR3 coding sequence is TGTGCCAGCCAAATCCGGGTCGGGAACACCGGGGAGCTGTTTTTT. Translated: CASQIRVGNTGELFF.

V and J are TRBV27 and TRBJ1-1; D gene unclear. V was cut by 2 bases and J by 8 bases, with 9 bases left in between. Germline assignment: CDR1 MNHEY and CDR2 SMNVEV (reference sequence). This CDR3 is built from 12 residues. The CDR3 nucleotides are TGTGCCAGCAGTTTAATGGGTGGGGAAGCTTTCTTT. Translation gives CASSLMGGEAFF.

The chain employs TRBV24-1 and TRBJ1-1; weak D call: TRBD1 (5 bases). V lost 3 bases, J lost 1 base, and 5 bases lay in between. Germline V gives CDR1 KGHDR, CDR2 SFDVKD. The CDR3 consists of 13 residues. The DNA of the CDR3 is TGTGCCACCAGTGATCAGGGGAACACTGAAGCTTTCTTT. Protein sequence: CATSDQGNTEAFF.

The rearrangement links TRBV11-2 to TRBJ1-1; D may be TRBD1 (5 bases). This CDR3 has 12 amino acids. In germline, CDR1 is SGHAT, CDR2 FQNNGV. V shed 5 bases and J shed 6 bases, with 10 bases lying between them. In DNA form, the CDR3 reads TGTGCCAGCAGCCCCGCGGGGCCTGAAGCTTTCTTT. This codes for CASSPAGPEAFF.

This chain links TRBV19 with TRBJ1-5, with D possibly matching TRBD1 (6 bases). CDR3 length: 17 amino acids. Trimming pared 3 bases from V and 0 bases from J, leaving 15 bases between. Germline loops: CDR1 LNHDA, CDR2 SQIVND (reference sequence). The CDR3 loop reads CASSMRGTTYSNQPQHF. The CDR3 nucleotides read TGTGCCAGTAGTATGAGGGGGACTACGTATAGCAATCAGCCCCAGCATTTT.

The chain joins TRBV5-1 to TRBJ1-1, with 7 bases identical to TRBD1. V lost 1 base, J lost 6 bases, and 12 bases stayed unmatched. The CDR3 length is 16 residues. CDR1 is SGHRS and CDR2 is YFSETQ in the germline V gene. CDR3 sequence (DNA): TGCGCCAGCAGCTTGATTCCGGGACAGCGGGTTTCTGAAGCTTTCTTT. It is translated as CASSLIPGQRVSEAFF.

Of note for this clone: The identical CDR3 is also encoded by other nucleotide sequences in the sample. The J gene is TRBJ2-1, the V gene TRBV9, with TRBD1 as a possible D gene (5 bases). In germline, CDR1 is SGDLS, CDR2 YYNGEE. The CDR3 is made up of 15 amino acids. V gave up 0 bases and J gave up 2 bases, with 9 bases separating them. The CDR3 region has the DNA TGTGCCAGCAGCGTAGAAGGGGCAACCTACAATGAGCAGTTCTTC. Encoded protein: CASSVEGATYNEQFF. Full variable domain (rest looked up from reference TRBV9 and TRBJ2-1): DSGVTQTPKHLITATGQRVTLRCSPRSGDLSVYWYQQSLDQGLQFLIQYYNGEERAKGNILERFSAQQFPDLHSELNLSSLELGDSALYFCASSVEGATYNEQFFGPGTRLTVL.

The chain is built from TRBV11-3 and TRBJ2-3; maybe TRBD1 (5 bases). Germline V gene data show CDR1 as SGHNT and CDR2 as YENEEA. This CDR3 spans 15 amino acids. Trimming cost V 1 base and J 2 bases, with 10 bases left between them. CDR3: CASSLGGRTTDTQYF. CDR3 DNA sequence: TGTGCCAGCAGCTTAGGGGGCCGAACCACAGATACGCAGTATTTT.

This rearrangement joins TRBV5-4 to TRBJ2-3; D may be TRBD1 (5 bases). V dropped 0 bases and J dropped 4 bases, with 9 bases sitting between them. CDR3 length equals 14 residues. CDR1 SGHNT and CDR2 YYREEE come from the germline V gene (reference sequence). The CDR3 coding sequence is TGTGCCAGCAGCTTGGGCCGACAGTCAGATACGCAGTATTTT. This encodes CASSLGRQSDTQYF.

J is TRBJ1-2 and V is TRBV28, with 8 bases identical to TRBD1. The CDR3 loop spans 17 amino acids. Germline CDR1 is MDHEN and CDR2 is SYDVKM. V lost 4 bases to trimming and J lost 8 bases; unmatched junction nucleotides: 18. The CDR3 here is CASSWGQVVLVPRGYTF. CDR3 DNA sequence: TGTGCCAGCAGTTGGGGACAGGTCGTTTTAGTACCGAGGGGCTACACCTTC.

For the CDR3, the DNA is TGTGCCAGCAGCTTAGCCTCACAGGGCTACGAGCAGTACTTC. Protein sequence: CASSLASQGYEQYF. This rearrangement joins TRBV11-3 to TRBJ2-7, with D possibly being TRBD1 (6 bases). The CDR3 is 14 residues long. Trimming shortened V by 1 base and J by 3 bases, and 10 bases separated the two germline ends. Germline V CDR1 and CDR2: SGHNT, YENEEA.

This chain joins TRBV19 and TRBJ2-1; 9 bases are shared with TRBD1. The CDR3 runs to 15 residues. CDR1 and CDR2 from the germline V gene are LNHDA and SQIVND (reference sequence). V dropped 6 bases and J dropped 7; count of bases not matched to a gene: 10. The CDR3 is CASSPRDRVKNEQFF. CDR3 sequence (DNA): TGTGCCAGTAGCCCTCGGGACAGGGTGAAGAATGAGCAGTTCTTC.

This rearrangement joins TRBV11-2 to TRBJ1-5, with 8 bases fitting TRBD1. CDR1 SGHAT and CDR2 FQNNGV come from the germline V gene. The junction had 10 bases not matched to a gene; V was cut back by 5 bases and J by 7 bases. The CDR3 is 15 amino acids. This chain's CDR3 is CASSQGAGLQQPQHF. The CDR3 DNA reads as TGTGCCAGCAGCCAGGGGGCAGGGTTACAGCAGCCCCAGCATTTT.

The chain uses TRBV5-1 and TRBJ2-3; possibly TRBD2 for D (5 bases). V lost 7 bases and J 5 bases, leaving 14 bases between the germline ends. The germline gives CDR1 SGHRS, CDR2 YFSETQ. The CDR3 spans 13 residues. Here the CDR3 reads CASRTGVLDTQYF. The CDR3 bases are TGCGCCAGCCGGACTGGAGTTCTAGATACGCAGTATTTT.